The 14 T cell receptor beta chains listed next were all sequenced from one sample in a study of control samples from healthy donors and cancer patients. Only in-frame clones appear in the TCRdb table, and some are missing; sequencing was by immunoSEQ multiplex PCR. The sample contains about 81,000 clones, approximately 94% of which appear only once. Sequencing input: blood. The source is a woman aged 18-35 years in good health.

The chain has TRBV4-2 and TRBJ2-7; D not resolved. The CDR3 has 14 amino acids. The germline V and J ends were trimmed by 0 bases and 6 bases, with 12 bases remaining between them. Germline V gene data show CDR1 as LGHNA and CDR2 as YNFKEQ. The CDR3 spells CASSQDGKWLEQYF. DNA of the CDR3: TGTGCCAGCAGCCAAGACGGAAAGTGGCTCGAGCAGTACTTC.

The chain is built from TRBV19 and TRBJ1-4, with TRBD1 matching 8 bases. V was clipped by 7 bases and J by 8 bases; unmatched bases: 15. Germline-derived CDR1 and CDR2 are LNHDA and SQIVND (reference sequence). The CDR3 loop spans 16 amino acids. For the CDR3, the DNA is TGTGCCAGTAATAGTACTGGGACAGGTCTTCGAGAAAAACTGTTTTTT. Translation: CASNSTGTGLREKLFF.

This chain uses TRBV9 with TRBJ1-2; weak D call: TRBD1 (5 bases). The CDR3 has 12 amino acids. Germline V gene sequence: CDR1 SGDLS, CDR2 YYNGEE. With 4 bases removed from V and 5 bases from J, the gap between germline ends came to 9 bases. The CDR3 DNA sequence: TGTGCCAGCAGCCTAAGACAGTATGGCTACACCTTC. Amino acid sequence: CASSLRQYGYTF.

This sequence joins TRBV11-2 and TRBJ2-7; D is perhaps TRBD1 or TRBD2 (5 bases each). Germline CDR1 reads SGHAT; CDR2 reads FQNNGV. Between the trimmed V and J ends, which lost 5 bases and 6 bases, there was a span of 11 bases. The CDR3 spans 12 residues. For the CDR3, the DNA is TGTGCCAGCAGCGATGGGACGGGCGAGCAGTACTTC. Translating gives CASSDGTGEQYF. Full variable domain (outside the CDR3, taken from reference TRBV11-2 and TRBJ2-7): EAGVAQSPRYKIIEKRQSVAFWCNPISGHATLYWYQQILGQGPKLLIQFQNNGVVDDSQLPKDRFSAERLKGVDSTLKIQPAKLEDSAVYLCASSDGTGEQYFGPGTRLTVT.

The CDR3 DNA sequence: TGTGCCATCAGTGACCCGACGACGGGGAATTCACCCCTCCACTTT. This sequence encodes CAISDPTTGNSPLHF. The rearrangement uses TRBV10-3 and TRBJ1-6; the D is unclear. Germline loops: CDR1 ENHRY, CDR2 SYGVKD. The germline V and J ends were trimmed by 3 bases and 7 bases, with 13 bases remaining between them. This CDR3 contains 15 residues.

This chain links TRBV28 with TRBJ2-5, with D possibly being TRBD2 (6 bases). The CDR3 has 15 residues. Between the trimmed V and J ends, which lost 2 bases and 2 bases, there was a span of 12 bases. Germline-derived CDR1 and CDR2 are MDHEN and SYDVKM. CDR3 DNA sequence: TGTGCCAGCAGTTTAAACGGGACTCCGCAAGAGACCCAGTACTTC. This translates into CASSLNGTPQETQYF.

The J gene is TRBJ2-5, the V gene TRBV27; D is unclear. The CDR3 length is 14 residues. V lost 2 bases and J lost 5, with 12 bases in between. Looked up from germline, CDR1 is MNHEY and CDR2 is SMNVEV (reference sequence). CDR3 in amino acids: CASSLRVGQETQYF. Here the CDR3 DNA reads TGTGCCAGCAGTTTAAGGGTCGGGCAGGAGACCCAGTACTTC.

V is TRBV27 and J is TRBJ1-1; tentative D call: TRBD1 (6 bases). The germline V gene encodes CDR1 MNHEY and CDR2 SMNVEV (reference sequence). The CDR3 is made up of 15 amino acids. V lost 6 bases to trimming and J lost 4 bases, with 18 bases between them. The CDR3 sequence: CASSHRAGVGTEAFF. CDR3 DNA sequence: TGTGCCAGCAGCCACCGGGCAGGGGTCGGCACTGAAGCTTTCTTT.

The genes are TRBV10-3 and TRBJ2-1; D gene unclear. Germline V gene sequence: CDR1 ENHRY, CDR2 SYGVKD. Trimming took 3 bases from V and 6 from J, leaving 12 bases between them. The CDR3 runs 14 residues. CDR3 DNA sequence: TGTGCCATCAGTGAAGAGATATGGGGCAATGAGCAGTTCTTC. Translated, it gives CAISEEIWGNEQFF.

The chain uses TRBV6-2 or TRBV6-3 and TRBJ1-2, with D possibly matching TRBD1 (6 bases). The CDR3 length is 13 residues. CDR1 and CDR2 from the germline V gene are MNHEY and SVGEGT. V dropped 2 bases and J dropped 4 bases, with 8 bases sitting between them. CDR3 coding DNA: TGTGCCAGCAGTTACGACAGGACCTATGGCTACACCTTC. It encodes CASSYDRTYGYTF.

The chain recombines TRBV6-2 or TRBV6-3 with TRBJ2-1, with 13 positions matching TRBD2. This CDR3 is 17 amino acids long. With V trimmed by 4 bases and J by 2 bases, 5 bases remained unmatched. CDR1 is MNHEY and CDR2 is SVGEGT in the germline V gene. As DNA, the CDR3 is TGTGCCAGCAGTTCAGGACTAGCGGGAGCGGCCTACAATGAGCAGTTCTTC. Translation: CASSSGLAGAAYNEQFF.

V usage is TRBV2 and J usage is TRBJ2-5; perhaps TRBD2 as D (5 bases). Germline V gene sequence: CDR1 SNHLY, CDR2 FYNNEI. CDR3 length: 14 residues. V was pared by 2 bases and J by 2 bases, with 9 bases between. CDR3 loop: CASSEWIAQETQYF. In nucleotides, the CDR3 is TGTGCCAGCAGTGAATGGATAGCGCAAGAGACCCAGTACTTC.

The V call is TRBV7-9, the J call TRBJ1-1; D gene unclear. Germline CDR1 SEHNR, CDR2 FQNEAQ (reference sequence). V lost 5 bases and J 5 bases, leaving 6 bases between the germline ends. The CDR3 consists of 11 residues. CDR3 in DNA: TGTGCCAGCAGCGGAGTTACTGAAGCTTTCTTT. It codes for CASSGVTEAFF.

This clone is a singleton in its sample. This sequence joins TRBV27 and TRBJ1-2; the D is unclear. V was trimmed by 5 bases and J by 6 bases, leaving 7 bases between them. Germline lookup yields CDR1 MNHEY and CDR2 SMNVEV (reference sequence). This CDR3 has 11 residues. The DNA for the CDR3 is TGTGCCAGCAGTCCCTTTAATGGCTACACCTTC. Amino acids: CASSPFNGYTF.